These 28 T cell receptor beta chains were sequenced from one sample in a study of vaccination and CD4 T cells after COVID-19. These receptors' targets are unknown. Cultured CD4+ T cell DNA was sequenced using the Oncomine TCR Beta short-read assay. From cultured CD4+ T cells, genomic DNA was extracted. TCRdb analysed the PCR reads with MiXCR anew, one entry per CDR3 protein. The sample comprises around 10,000 distinct CDR3 sequences, roughly 32% of which are singletons, and about 14% rests with the top ten. The treatment is: 10-day PBMC culture with coronavirus spike peptide pools or control peptides (ViraFEST assay). An unexposed donor provided the CD4+ T cells, which were collected before the COVID-19 pandemic (2011-2018). The sequenced sample consisted of CD4+ T cells from blood, cultured in vitro. The receptors derive from a human donor in good health.

This clonotype was seen a handful of times. The rearrangement joins TRBV6-2 or TRBV6-3 to TRBJ2-1; TRBD2 aligns across 12 bases. This CDR3 has 17 residues. CDR1 is MNHEY, CDR2 SVGEGT, per germline. V shed 6 bases, J shed 7 bases, and the junction held 13 bases outside the gene matches. In nucleotides, the CDR3 is TGTGCCAGCAGCTTCGAACTACTAGCGGGAGGTGGGAATGAGCAGTTCTTC. Protein sequence: CASSFELLAGGGNEQFF.

CDR3 amino acids: CASSFPSGGARYEQYF. CDR3 nucleotides: TGTGCCAGCAGCTTCCCTAGCGGGGGCGCGAGATACGAGCAGTACTTC. This rearrangement joins TRBV5-8 to TRBJ2-7; 10 bases match TRBD2. V lost 2 bases, J lost 4 bases, and 9 bases stayed unmatched. The CDR3 loop spans 16 amino acids. Germline loops: CDR1 SGHTS, CDR2 YDEGEE.

Turning to this clonotype: The junction departs from germline at one end; a sequencing error may be responsible. The chain recombines TRBV27 with TRBJ2-6, with D possibly being TRBD1 (5 bases). This CDR3 has 15 amino acids. CDR1 MNHEY and CDR2 SMNVEV come from the germline V gene (reference sequence). The CDR3, as DNA: TGTGCCAGCAGTGAGTGGAGCTCTGGGGCCAACATCCTGACTTTC. Translated: CASSEWSSGANILTF.

V is TRBV6-2 or TRBV6-3 and J is TRBJ2-3; 10 nucleotides align to TRBD1. CDR3 length: 16 residues. Per the germline V gene, CDR1 is MNHEY and CDR2 is SVGEGT. V lost 4 bases and J lost 6; bases outside the gene matches: 10. In nucleotides, the CDR3 is TGTGCCAGCAGTTGGGGACCGGGACAGGGGAAGGATACGCAGTATTTT. Its translation is CASSWGPGQGKDTQYF.

J is TRBJ2-7 and V is TRBV23-1; D is unresolved. TRBV23-1 is placed among ORFs of uncertain function. The CDR3 spans 11 residues. V lost 5 bases and J 4 bases, leaving 6 bases between the germline ends. DNA for the CDR3: TGCGCCAGCAGTGAAACGTACGAGCAGTACTTC. It yields the protein CASSETYEQYF.

In its sample, this clonotype is medium-sized (0.01 to 0.1%). The chain has TRBV24-1 and TRBJ1-5; D ambiguous. In germline, CDR1 is KGHDR, CDR2 SFDVKD. V was shortened by 3 bases and J by 6 bases, with 11 bases between the two germline ends. The CDR3 contains 14 residues. As DNA, the CDR3 is TGTGCCACCAGTGATAAGGGTGGCCTTCAGCCCCAGCATTTT. This sequence encodes CATSDKGGLQPQHF.

The rearrangement joins TRBV18 to TRBJ2-6; D gene uncertain. In germline, CDR1 is KGHSH, CDR2 LQKENI. Between the trimmed V and J ends, which lost 1 base and 0 bases, there was a span of 7 bases. The CDR3 is 16 residues long. CDR3 region: CASSPLAGSGANVLTF. The CDR3 nucleotides read TGTGCCAGCTCACCACTGGCTGGCTCTGGGGCCAACGTCCTGACTTTC.

J is TRBJ2-1 and V is TRBV7-2; 11 bases are shared with TRBD2. The CDR3 spans 16 residues. Germline V gene sequence: CDR1 SGHTA, CDR2 FQGNSA. V gave up 5 bases and J gave up 8 bases; unmatched junction bases: 11. In DNA, the CDR3 is TGTGCCAGCAGCCCTCCTACTAGCGGGAGTATCGATGAGCAGTTCTTC. This codes for CASSPPTSGSIDEQFF.

This CDR3 reads CTTPSIGRDRGQYEQYF. Here the CDR3 DNA reads TGTACCACCCCCTCAATCGGTAGGGACAGGGGGCAGTACGAGCAGTACTTC. This rearrangement joins TRBV6-1 to TRBJ2-7; 12 bases fit TRBD1. The CDR3 covers 17 residues. Germline loops: CDR1 MNHNS, CDR2 SASEGT.

The V gene is TRBV27, the J gene TRBJ2-1, with D uncertain. This CDR3 comprises 15 residues. V lost 0 bases to trimming and J lost 6 bases, with 12 bases between them. Looked up from germline, CDR1 is MNHEY and CDR2 is SMNVEV (reference sequence). CDR3 sequence (DNA): TGTGCCAGCAGTTTATCGGGGTGGTTATCCAATGAGCAGTTCTTC. Residues: CASSLSGWLSNEQFF.

The V call is TRBV18, the J call TRBJ1-6; no reliable D call. The V end lost 3 bases, the J end lost 5 bases, and 5 bases lay between the germline ends. The CDR3 has 13 amino acids. CDR1 and CDR2 (germline): KGHSH, LQKENI. The CDR3: CASSPTDNSPLHF. The CDR3 bases are TGTGCCAGCTCACCGACGGATAATTCACCCCTCCACTTT. The full variable domain, in which reference TRBV18 and TRBJ1-6 provide the parts outside the CDR3, is NAGVMQNPRHLVRRRGQEARLRCSPMKGHSHVYWYRQLPEEGLKFMVYLQKENIIDESGMPKERFSAEFPKEGPSILRIQQVVRGDSAAYFCASSPTDNSPLHFGNGTRLTVT.

This clonotype was counted only a few times. J is TRBJ2-7 and V is TRBV27, with D uncertain. This CDR3 spans 13 amino acids. V was clipped by 5 bases and J by 3 bases, with 11 bases between them. CDR1 and CDR2 from the germline V gene are MNHEY and SMNVEV (reference sequence). CDR3 protein: CASSRPYSYEQYF. The CDR3 DNA reads TGTGCCAGCAGTCGGCCCTATAGCTACGAGCAGTACTTC.

This clonotype qualifies as medium-sized. The chain uses TRBV20-1 and TRBJ2-5, with D perhaps TRBD1 or TRBD2 (5 bases each). Germline CDR1 is DFQATT and CDR2 is SNEGSKA (reference sequence). V lost 5 bases and J lost 3, with 10 bases in between. The length of the CDR3 is 12 residues. The CDR3 nucleotides read TGCAGTGCTCAAAGAGGGGAAGAGACCCAGTACTTC. Protein: CSAQRGEETQYF.

The genes are TRBV30 and TRBJ2-5; D is uncertain. This CDR3 is built from 12 residues. V shed 2 bases and J shed 5 bases, with 9 bases lying between them. CDR1 is GTSNPN, CDR2 SVGIG, per germline (reference sequence). As DNA, the CDR3 is TGTGCCTGGAGTACGCTTGCGGAGACCCAGTACTTC. Encoded protein: CAWSTLAETQYF.

This clonotype was seen a handful of times. The gene calls are TRBV7-2 and TRBJ2-1; no definite D call. This CDR3 spans 17 amino acids. The V gene's germline CDR1 is SGHTA and CDR2 FQGNSA. Trimming shortened V by 5 bases and J by 0 bases, and 17 bases separated the two germline ends. Here the CDR3 DNA reads TGTGCCAGCAGCCGCCTTCCTGGGGTGAGCTCCTACAATGAGCAGTTCTTC. It specifies CASSRLPGVSSYNEQFF.

This clonotype was counted only a few times. This CDR3 reads CASSIWTASYEQYF. CDR3 nucleotides: TGTGCCAGCAGTATCTGGACAGCTTCCTACGAGCAGTACTTC. V gene TRBV28 combines with J gene TRBJ2-7, with D maybe TRBD1 (6 bases). The V gene's germline CDR1 is MDHEN and CDR2 SYDVKM. Trimming cost V 5 bases and J 1 base, with 12 bases left between them. This CDR3 contains 14 residues.

This clonotype occurred a few times. The genes are TRBV7-3 and TRBJ2-7; 7 bases line up with TRBD2. CDR3 size: 15 residues. Germline CDR1 reads SGHTA; CDR2 reads FQGTGA. After removal of 4 bases from V and 3 bases from J, the junction contained 9 bases not matched to a gene. Here the CDR3 reads CASSSMGGGFYEQYF. For the CDR3, the DNA is TGTGCCAGCAGCTCAATGGGCGGGGGTTTCTACGAGCAGTACTTC.

J is TRBJ2-7 and V is TRBV2, with 12 bases aligning to TRBD2. The CDR3 length is 14 residues. The germline V gene encodes CDR1 SNHLY and CDR2 FYNNEI. J gave up 7 bases and V 6 bases, and 7 bases lay outside the gene matches. This CDR3 reads CASRTSGRLGEQYF. The CDR3, as DNA: TGTGCCAGCAGGACTAGCGGGAGATTGGGGGAGCAGTACTTC. The variable domain in full, with the rest retrieved from reference TRBV2 and TRBJ2-7, is EPEVTQTPSHQVTQMGQEVILRCVPISNHLYFYWYRQILGQKVEFLVSFYNNEISEKSEIFDDQFSVERPDGSNFTLKIRSTKLEDSAMYFCASRTSGRLGEQYFGPGTRLTVT.

This chain joins TRBV5-1 and TRBJ2-1, with 9 bases matching TRBD1. The CDR3 sequence is 17 residues long. Germline V gene lookup returns CDR1 SGHRS and CDR2 YFSETQ. Trimming cost V 0 bases and J 1 base; bases outside gene matches: 5. The CDR3 protein is CASSLGTGTGSYNEQFF. The CDR3 DNA reads TGCGCCAGCAGCTTGGGGACCGGGACAGGGTCCTACAATGAGCAGTTCTTC.

The table lists this clonotype with a few counts. The genes are TRBV27 and TRBJ2-3; 9 nucleotides line up with TRBD2. V was pared by 11 bases and J by 3 bases, with 9 bases of the junction left unmatched. Germline lookup yields CDR1 MNHEY and CDR2 SMNVEV (reference sequence). This CDR3 contains 14 residues. The CDR3 region is CAVQTSGYTDTQYF. As DNA, the CDR3 is TGTGCCGTCCAAACTAGCGGGTATACAGATACGCAGTATTTT.

The chain carries TRBV27 and TRBJ1-2; 11 nucleotides line up with TRBD1. The germline V gene has CDR1 MNHEY and CDR2 SMNVEV (reference sequence). This CDR3 comprises 17 residues. V lost 6 bases, J lost 7 bases, and 16 bases stayed unmatched. The CDR3 DNA is TGTGCCAGCAGCCTTAGGGGACAGGGGGGGGAAGAGGGTGGCTACACCTTC. Translation: CASSLRGQGGEEGGYTF.

This clonotype has only a few counts. The CDR3 nucleotides read TGTGCCAGCAGTTTCCTCGGACTAGCGGGAGGGAACGAGCAGTACTTC. Protein: CASSFLGLAGGNEQYF. This sequence joins TRBV28 and TRBJ2-7; 15 bases agree with TRBD2. The CDR3 consists of 16 residues. Germline V gives CDR1 MDHEN, CDR2 SYDVKM. With 3 bases clipped from V and 5 bases from J, the junction kept 5 bases outside the gene matches.

The chain joins TRBV5-1 to TRBJ2-1; D unclear. Trimming took 0 bases from V and 6 from J, leaving 7 bases between them. The V gene's germline CDR1 is SGHRS and CDR2 YFSETQ. The CDR3 loop spans 13 amino acids. The CDR3 protein is CASSLGRANEQFF. The CDR3 coding sequence is TGCGCCAGCAGCTTGGGGCGTGCCAATGAGCAGTTCTTC.

J is TRBJ2-7 and V is TRBV7-9, with TRBD1 identical over 7 bases. Germline CDR1 reads SEHNR; CDR2 reads FQNEAQ (reference sequence). This CDR3 has 14 amino acids. Trimming took 4 bases from V and 5 from J; bases not matched to a gene: 8. CDR3 loop: CASSSSGTANEQYF. The CDR3, as DNA: TGTGCCAGCAGCTCATCCGGGACAGCCAACGAGCAGTACTTC.

The chain couples TRBV5-5 to TRBJ1-1; tentative D call: TRBD1 (6 bases). The germline V gene encodes CDR1 SGHKS and CDR2 YYEKEE (reference sequence). The CDR3 has 15 amino acids. V lost 4 bases, J lost 4 bases, and 17 bases lay in between. The DNA for the CDR3 is TGTGCCAGCAGCCCCATTGGGGGCCCGGGCACTGAAGCTTTCTTT. Amino acid sequence: CASSPIGGPGTEAFF.

V usage is TRBV7-2 and J usage is TRBJ1-1; 7 nucleotides match TRBD1. This CDR3 comprises 13 residues. Germline assignment: CDR1 SGHTA and CDR2 FQGNSA. Losses at the gene ends were 5 bases for V and 4 bases for J; bases not matched to a gene: 4. The DNA of the CDR3 is TGTGCCAGCAGCGACAGGGAGGGCACTGAAGCTTTCTTT. This encodes CASSDREGTEAFF.

The gene calls are TRBV5-1 and TRBJ2-2; possibly TRBD2 for D (6 bases). V dropped 10 bases and J dropped 2 bases, with 12 bases sitting between them. CDR1 and CDR2 (germline): SGHRS, YFSETQ. The CDR3 is 13 residues long. The CDR3 bases are TGCGCCTCTCAGGACTATAACACCGGGGAGCTGTTTTTT. This gives the protein CASQDYNTGELFF.

The chain couples TRBV7-2 to TRBJ2-7; no clear D. Germline-derived CDR1 and CDR2 are SGHTA and FQGNSA. The CDR3 loop spans 15 amino acids. V was clipped by 4 bases and J by 2 bases, with 15 bases between them. CDR3 protein: CASSSRPAVTYEQYF. Here the CDR3 DNA reads TGTGCCAGCAGCTCCCGTCCGGCAGTCACCTACGAGCAGTACTTC.